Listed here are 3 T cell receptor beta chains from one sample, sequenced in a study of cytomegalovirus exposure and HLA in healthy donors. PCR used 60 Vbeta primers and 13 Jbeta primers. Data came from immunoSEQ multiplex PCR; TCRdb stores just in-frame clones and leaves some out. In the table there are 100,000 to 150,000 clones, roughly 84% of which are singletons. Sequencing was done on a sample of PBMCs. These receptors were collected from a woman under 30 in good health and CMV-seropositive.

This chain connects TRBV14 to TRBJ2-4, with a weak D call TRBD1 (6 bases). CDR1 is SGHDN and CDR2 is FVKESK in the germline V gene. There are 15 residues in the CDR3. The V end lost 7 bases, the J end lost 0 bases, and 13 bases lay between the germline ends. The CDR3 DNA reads TGTGCCAGCACTGGGACATACTTAGCCAAAAACATTCAGTACTTC. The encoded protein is CASTGTYLAKNIQYF.

The CDR3 sequence: CASRGGPDTQYF. CDR3 DNA sequence: TGTGCCAGCAGGGGGGGGCCAGATACGCAGTATTTT. The genes are TRBV2 and TRBJ2-3, with D maybe TRBD2 (7 bases). The CDR3 loop spans 12 amino acids. V gave up 6 bases and J gave up 4 bases, with 8 bases separating them. Germline-derived CDR1 and CDR2 are SNHLY and FYNNEI.

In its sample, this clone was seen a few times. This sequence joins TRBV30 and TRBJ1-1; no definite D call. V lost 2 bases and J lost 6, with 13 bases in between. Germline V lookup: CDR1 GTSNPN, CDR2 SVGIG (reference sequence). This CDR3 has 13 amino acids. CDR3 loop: CAWSTRHEAEAFF. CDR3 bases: TGTGCCTGGAGTACCCGCCACGAGGCTGAAGCTTTCTTT.